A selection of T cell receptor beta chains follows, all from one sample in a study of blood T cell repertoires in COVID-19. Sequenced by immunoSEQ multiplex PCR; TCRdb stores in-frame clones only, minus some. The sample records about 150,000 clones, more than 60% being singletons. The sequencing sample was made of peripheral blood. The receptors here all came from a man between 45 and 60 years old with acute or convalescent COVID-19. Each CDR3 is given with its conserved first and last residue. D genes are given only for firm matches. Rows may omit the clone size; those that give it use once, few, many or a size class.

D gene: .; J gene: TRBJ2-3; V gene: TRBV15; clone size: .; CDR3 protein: CATSRDPETTQYF; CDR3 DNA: TGTGCCACCAGCAGAGATCCGGAGACTACGCAGTATTTT
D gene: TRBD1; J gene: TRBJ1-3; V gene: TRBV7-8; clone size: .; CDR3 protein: CASSFWTGGSGNTIYF; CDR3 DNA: TGTGCCAGCAGCTTCTGGACAGGGGGCTCTGGAAACACCATATATTTT
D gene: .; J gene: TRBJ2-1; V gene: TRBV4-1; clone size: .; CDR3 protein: CASSHDYYNEQFF; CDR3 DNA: TGCGCCAGCAGCCATGACTACTACAATGAGCAGTTCTTC
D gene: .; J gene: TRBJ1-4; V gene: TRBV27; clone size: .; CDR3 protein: CASRGAGPTNEKLFF; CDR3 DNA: TGTGCCAGCAGGGGGGCAGGGCCTACTAATGAAAAACTGTTTTTT
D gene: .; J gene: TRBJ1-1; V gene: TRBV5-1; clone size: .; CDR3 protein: CASSLAPRGPNTEAFF; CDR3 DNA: TGCGCCAGCAGCTTGGCCCCCAGAGGGCCGAACACTGAAGCTTTCTTT
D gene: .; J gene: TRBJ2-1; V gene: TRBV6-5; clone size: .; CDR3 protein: CASSYDLALGGQFF; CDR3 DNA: TGTGCCAGCAGTTACGACCTAGCCCTGGGGGGGCAGTTCTTC
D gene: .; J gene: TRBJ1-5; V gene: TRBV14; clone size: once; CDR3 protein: CASNPGGGLQPQHF; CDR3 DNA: TGTGCCAGCAACCCGGGGGGTGGGCTACAGCCCCAGCATTTT
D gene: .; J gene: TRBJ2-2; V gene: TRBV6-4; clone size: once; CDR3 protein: CASRQEHDTGELFF; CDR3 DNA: TGTGCCAGCAGACAGGAACACGACACCGGGGAGCTGTTTTTT
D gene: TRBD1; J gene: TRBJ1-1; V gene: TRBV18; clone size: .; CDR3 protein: CASSYRDSLNTEAFF; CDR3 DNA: TGTGCCAGCTCATACCGGGACAGCTTGAACACTGAAGCTTTCTTT
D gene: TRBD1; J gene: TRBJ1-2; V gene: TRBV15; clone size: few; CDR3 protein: CATSRQKTGGAYGYTF; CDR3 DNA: TGTGCCACCAGCAGACAAAAGACAGGGGGCGCCTATGGCTACACCTTC
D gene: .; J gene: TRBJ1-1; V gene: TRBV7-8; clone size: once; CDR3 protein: CASSFTGTTEAFF; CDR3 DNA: TGTGCCAGCAGCTTTACCGGGACAACTGAAGCTTTCTTT
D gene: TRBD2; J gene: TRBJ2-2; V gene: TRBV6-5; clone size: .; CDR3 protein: CASRVAGGGTGELFF; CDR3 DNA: TGTGCCAGCAGAGTAGCGGGGGGGGGCACCGGGGAGCTGTTTTTT